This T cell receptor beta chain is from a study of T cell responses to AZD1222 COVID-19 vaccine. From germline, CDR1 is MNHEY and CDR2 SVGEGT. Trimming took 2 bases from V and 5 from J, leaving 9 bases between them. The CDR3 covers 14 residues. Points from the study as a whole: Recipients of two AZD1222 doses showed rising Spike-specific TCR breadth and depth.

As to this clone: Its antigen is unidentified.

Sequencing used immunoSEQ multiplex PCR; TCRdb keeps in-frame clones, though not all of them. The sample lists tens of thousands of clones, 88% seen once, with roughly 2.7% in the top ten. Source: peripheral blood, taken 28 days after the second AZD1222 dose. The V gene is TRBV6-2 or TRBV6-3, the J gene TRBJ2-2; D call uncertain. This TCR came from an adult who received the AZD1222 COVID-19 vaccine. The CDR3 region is CASSYRVWTGELFF. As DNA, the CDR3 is TGTGCCAGCAGTTACCGCGTATGGACCGGGGAGCTGTTTTTT.